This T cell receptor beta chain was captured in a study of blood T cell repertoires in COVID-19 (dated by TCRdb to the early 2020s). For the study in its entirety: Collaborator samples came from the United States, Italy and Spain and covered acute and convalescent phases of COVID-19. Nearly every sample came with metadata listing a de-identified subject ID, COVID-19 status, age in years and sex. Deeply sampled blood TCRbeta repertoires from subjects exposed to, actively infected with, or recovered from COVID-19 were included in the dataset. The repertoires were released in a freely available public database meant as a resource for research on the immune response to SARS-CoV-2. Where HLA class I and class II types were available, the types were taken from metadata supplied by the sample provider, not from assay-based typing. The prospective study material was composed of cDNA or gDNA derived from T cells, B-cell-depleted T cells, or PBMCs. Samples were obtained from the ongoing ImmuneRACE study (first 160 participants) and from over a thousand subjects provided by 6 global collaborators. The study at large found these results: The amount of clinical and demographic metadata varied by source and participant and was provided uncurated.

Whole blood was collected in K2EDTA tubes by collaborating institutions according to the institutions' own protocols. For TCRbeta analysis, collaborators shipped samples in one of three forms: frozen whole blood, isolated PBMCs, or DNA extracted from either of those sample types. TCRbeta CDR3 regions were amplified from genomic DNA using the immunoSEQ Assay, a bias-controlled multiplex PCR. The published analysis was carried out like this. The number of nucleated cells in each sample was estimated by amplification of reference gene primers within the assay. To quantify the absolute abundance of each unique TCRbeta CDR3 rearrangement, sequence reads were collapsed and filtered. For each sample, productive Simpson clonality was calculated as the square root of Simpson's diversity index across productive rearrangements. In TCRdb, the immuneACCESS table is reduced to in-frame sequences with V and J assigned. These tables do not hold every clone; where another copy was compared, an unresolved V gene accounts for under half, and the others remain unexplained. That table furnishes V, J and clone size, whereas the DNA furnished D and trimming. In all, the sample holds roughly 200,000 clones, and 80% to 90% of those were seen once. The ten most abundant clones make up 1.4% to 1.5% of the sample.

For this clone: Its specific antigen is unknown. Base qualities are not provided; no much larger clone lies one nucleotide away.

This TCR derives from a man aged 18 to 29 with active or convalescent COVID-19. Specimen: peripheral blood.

The CDR3 protein: CASSQEQWNTGELFF. The DNA sequence reads TGCGCCAGCAGCCAAGAACAGTGGAACACCGGGGAGCTGTTTTTT. The chain was built from TRBV4-1 and TRBJ2-2; there is no confident call for the D gene. Inclusive of the bounding cysteine and phenylalanine, the CDR3 is 15 residues long. Kept here is only the CDR3 DNA, which spans 45 bases and is read in frame from base 1. Trimming removed 0 bases from V and 1 base from J, leaving 6 bases between the germline ends. The germline V gene sets CDR1 to MGHRA and CDR2 to YSYEKL.